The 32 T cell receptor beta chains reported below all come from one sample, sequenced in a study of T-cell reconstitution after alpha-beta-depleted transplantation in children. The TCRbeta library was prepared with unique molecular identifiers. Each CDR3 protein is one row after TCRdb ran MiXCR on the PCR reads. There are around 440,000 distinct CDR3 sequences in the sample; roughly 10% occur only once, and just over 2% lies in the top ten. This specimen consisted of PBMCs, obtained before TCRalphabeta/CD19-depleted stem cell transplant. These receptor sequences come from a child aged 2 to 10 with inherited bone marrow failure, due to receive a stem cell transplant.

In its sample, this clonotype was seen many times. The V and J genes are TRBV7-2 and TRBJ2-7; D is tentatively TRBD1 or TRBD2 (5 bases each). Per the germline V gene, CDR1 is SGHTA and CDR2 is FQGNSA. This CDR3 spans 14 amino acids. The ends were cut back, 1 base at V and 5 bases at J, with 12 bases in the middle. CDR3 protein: CASSLGPLGDEQYF. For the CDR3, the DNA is TGTGCCAGCAGCTTAGGTCCCCTGGGGGACGAGCAGTACTTC.

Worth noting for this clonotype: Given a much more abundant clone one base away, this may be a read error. The CDR3 DNA sequence: TGTGCCAGCAGGCTGGGGTTGGCCACAGATACGCAGTATTTT. It encodes CASRLGLATDTQYF. The chain links TRBV25-1 to TRBJ2-3; D unclear. This CDR3 has 14 amino acids. Trimming stripped 6 bases from V and 2 bases from J, with 12 bases between. Germline CDR1 and CDR2: MGHDK and SYGVNS.

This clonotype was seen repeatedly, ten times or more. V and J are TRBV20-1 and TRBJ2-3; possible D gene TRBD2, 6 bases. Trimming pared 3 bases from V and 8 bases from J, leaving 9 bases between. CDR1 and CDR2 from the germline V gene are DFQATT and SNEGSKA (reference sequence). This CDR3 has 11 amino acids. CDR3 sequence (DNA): TGCAGTGCTAGGGAGGGATTTACGCAGTATTTT. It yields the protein CSAREGFTQYF.

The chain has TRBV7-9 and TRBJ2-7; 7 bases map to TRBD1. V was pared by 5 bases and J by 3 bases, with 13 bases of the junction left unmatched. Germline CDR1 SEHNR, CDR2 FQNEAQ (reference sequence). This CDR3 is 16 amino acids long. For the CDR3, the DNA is TGTGCCAGCAGCCCGAAGGCGACAGGGTCAGACTACGAGCAGTACTTC. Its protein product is CASSPKATGSDYEQYF.

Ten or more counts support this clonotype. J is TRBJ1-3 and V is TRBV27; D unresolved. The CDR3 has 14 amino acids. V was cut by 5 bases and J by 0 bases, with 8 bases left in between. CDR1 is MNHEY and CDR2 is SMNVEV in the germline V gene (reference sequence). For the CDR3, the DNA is TGTGCCAGCAGTGGGGTCCTCTCTGGAAACACCATATATTTT. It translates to CASSGVLSGNTIYF.

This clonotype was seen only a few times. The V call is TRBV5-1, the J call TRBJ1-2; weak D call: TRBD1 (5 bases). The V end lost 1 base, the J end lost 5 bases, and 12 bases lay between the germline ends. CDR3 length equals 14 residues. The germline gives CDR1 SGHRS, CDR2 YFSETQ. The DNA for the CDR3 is TGCGCCAGCAGCTTGCAGGGTGGGAGGTATGGCTACACCTTC. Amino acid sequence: CASSLQGGRYGYTF. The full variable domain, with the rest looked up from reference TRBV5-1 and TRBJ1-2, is KAGVTQTPRYLIKTRGQQVTLSCSPISGHRSVSWYQQTPGQGLQFLFEYFSETQRNKGNFPGRFSGRQFSNSRSEMNVSTLELGDSALYLCASSLQGGRYGYTFGSGTRLTVV.

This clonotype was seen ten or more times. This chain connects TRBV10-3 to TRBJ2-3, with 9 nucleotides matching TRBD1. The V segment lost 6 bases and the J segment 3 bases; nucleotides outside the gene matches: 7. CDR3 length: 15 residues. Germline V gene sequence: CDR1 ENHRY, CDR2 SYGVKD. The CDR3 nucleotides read TGTGCCATCAGCAGACCGGGACAGGGAACAGATACGCAGTATTTT. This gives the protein CAISRPGQGTDTQYF.

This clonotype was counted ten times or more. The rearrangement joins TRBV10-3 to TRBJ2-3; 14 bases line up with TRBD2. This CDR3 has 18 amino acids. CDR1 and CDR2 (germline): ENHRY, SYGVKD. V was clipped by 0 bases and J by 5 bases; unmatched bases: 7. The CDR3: CAISESGLAGGFGDTQYF. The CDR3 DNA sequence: TGTGCCATCAGTGAGTCAGGACTAGCGGGAGGTTTTGGAGATACGCAGTATTTT.

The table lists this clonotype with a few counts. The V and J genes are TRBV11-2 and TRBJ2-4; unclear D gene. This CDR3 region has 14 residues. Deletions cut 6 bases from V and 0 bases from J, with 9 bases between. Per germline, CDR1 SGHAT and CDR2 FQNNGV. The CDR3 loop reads CASRVPGAKNIQYF. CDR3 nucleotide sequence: TGTGCCAGCAGGGTGCCGGGAGCCAAAAACATTCAGTACTTC. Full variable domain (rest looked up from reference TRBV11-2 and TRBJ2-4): EAGVAQSPRYKIIEKRQSVAFWCNPISGHATLYWYQQILGQGPKLLIQFQNNGVVDDSQLPKDRFSAERLKGVDSTLKIQPAKLEDSAVYLCASRVPGAKNIQYFGAGTRLSVL.

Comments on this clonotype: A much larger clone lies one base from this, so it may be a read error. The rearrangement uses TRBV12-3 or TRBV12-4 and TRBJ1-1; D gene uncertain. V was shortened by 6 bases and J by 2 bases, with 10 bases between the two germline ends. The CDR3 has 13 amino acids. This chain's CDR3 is CASRYGPNTEAFF. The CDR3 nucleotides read TGTGCCAGCAGATACGGCCCTAACACTGAAGCTTTCTTT.

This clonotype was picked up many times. CDR3 residues: CASSYNVYTQYF. The CDR3 DNA follows: TGTGCCAGCAGTTACAACGTGTATACGCAGTATTTT. The chain carries TRBV6-7 and TRBJ2-3; no firm D call. TRBV6-7 is an ORF; its function is uncertain. V lost 2 bases to trimming and J lost 7 bases, with 7 bases between them. This CDR3 has 12 amino acids.

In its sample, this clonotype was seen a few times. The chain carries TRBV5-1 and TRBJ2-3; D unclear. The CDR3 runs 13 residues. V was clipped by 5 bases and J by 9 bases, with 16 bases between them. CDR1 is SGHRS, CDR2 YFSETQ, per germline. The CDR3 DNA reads TGCGCCAGCAGTCCATCATCCGTTATAACGCAGTATTTT. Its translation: CASSPSSVITQYF.

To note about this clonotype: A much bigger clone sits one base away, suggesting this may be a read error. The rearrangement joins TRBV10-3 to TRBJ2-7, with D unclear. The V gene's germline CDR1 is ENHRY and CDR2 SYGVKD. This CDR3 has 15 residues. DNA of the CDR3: TGTGCCATCAGTGAGATACGGCAGGCAAGCTACGAGCACTACTTC. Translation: CAISEIRQASYEHYF.

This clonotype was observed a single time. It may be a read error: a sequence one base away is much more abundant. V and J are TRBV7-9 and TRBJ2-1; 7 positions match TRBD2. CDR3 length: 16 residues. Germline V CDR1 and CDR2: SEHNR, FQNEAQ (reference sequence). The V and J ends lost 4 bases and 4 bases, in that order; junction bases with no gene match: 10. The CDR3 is CASSSSPSGAYNEQFF. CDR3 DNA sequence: TGTGCCAGCAGCTCGAGCCCTAGCGGAGCGTACAATGAGCAGTTCTTC.

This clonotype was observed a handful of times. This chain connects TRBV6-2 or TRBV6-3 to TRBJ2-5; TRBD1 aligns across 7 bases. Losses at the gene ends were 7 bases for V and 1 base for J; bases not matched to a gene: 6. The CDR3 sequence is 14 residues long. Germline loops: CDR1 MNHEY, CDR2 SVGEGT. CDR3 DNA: TGTGCCAGCAACACCGGGACAGTCCAAGAGACCCAGTACTTC. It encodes CASNTGTVQETQYF.

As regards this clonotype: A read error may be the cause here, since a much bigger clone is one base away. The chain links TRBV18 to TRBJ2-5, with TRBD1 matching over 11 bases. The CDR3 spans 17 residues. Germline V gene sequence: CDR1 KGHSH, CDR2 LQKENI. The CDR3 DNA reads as TGTGCCAGGTCACGGTTTCTCGGGACAGGGGGCCAAGAGACCCAGTACTTC. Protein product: CARSRFLGTGGQETQYF. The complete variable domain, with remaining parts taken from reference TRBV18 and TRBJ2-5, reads NAGVMQNPRHLVRRRGQEARLRCSPMKGHSHVYWYRQLPEEGLKFMVYLQKENIIDESGMPKERFSAEFPKEGPSILRIQQVVRGDSAAYFCARSRFLGTGGQETQYFGPGTRLLVL.

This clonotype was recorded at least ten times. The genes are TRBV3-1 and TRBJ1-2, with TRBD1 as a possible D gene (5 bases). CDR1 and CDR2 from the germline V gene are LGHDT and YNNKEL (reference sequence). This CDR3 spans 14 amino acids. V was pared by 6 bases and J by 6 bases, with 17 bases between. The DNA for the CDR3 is TGTGCCAGCAGATACAGGTTGGAAGATCATGGCTACACCTTC. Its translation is CASRYRLEDHGYTF. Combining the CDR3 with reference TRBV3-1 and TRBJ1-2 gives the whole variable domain DTAVSQTPKYLVTQMGNDKSIKCEQNLGHDTMYWYKQDSKKFLKIMFSYNNKELIINETVPNRFSPKSPDKAHLNLHINSLELGDSAVYFCASRYRLEDHGYTFGSGTRLTVV.

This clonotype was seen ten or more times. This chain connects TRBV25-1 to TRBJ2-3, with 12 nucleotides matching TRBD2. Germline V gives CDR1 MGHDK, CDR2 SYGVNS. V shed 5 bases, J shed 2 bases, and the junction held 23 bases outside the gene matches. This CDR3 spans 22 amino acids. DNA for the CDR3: TGTGCCAGCAGTACCAGGTTCCCCGGGCCTGGGCTAGCGGGAGGGTCCACAGATACGCAGTATTTT. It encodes CASSTRFPGPGLAGGSTDTQYF. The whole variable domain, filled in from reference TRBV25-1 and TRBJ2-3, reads EADIYQTPRYLVIGTGKKITLECSQTMGHDKMYWYQQDPGMELHLIHYSYGVNSTEKGDLSSESTVSRIRTEHFPLTLESARPSHTSQYLCASSTRFPGPGLAGGSTDTQYFGPGTRLTVL.

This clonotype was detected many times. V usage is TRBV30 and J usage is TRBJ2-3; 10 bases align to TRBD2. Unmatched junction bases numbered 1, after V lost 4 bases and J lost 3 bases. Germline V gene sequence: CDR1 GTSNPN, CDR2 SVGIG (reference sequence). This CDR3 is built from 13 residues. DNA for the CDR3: TGTGCCTGGAATAGCGGGGGGACAGATACGCAGTATTTT. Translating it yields CAWNSGGTDTQYF.

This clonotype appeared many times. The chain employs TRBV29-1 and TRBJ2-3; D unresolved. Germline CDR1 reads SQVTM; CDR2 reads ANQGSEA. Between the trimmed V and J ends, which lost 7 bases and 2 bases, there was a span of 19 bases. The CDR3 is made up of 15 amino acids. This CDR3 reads CSATSWTVATDTQYF. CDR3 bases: TGCAGCGCTACATCCTGGACGGTCGCCACAGATACGCAGTATTTT.

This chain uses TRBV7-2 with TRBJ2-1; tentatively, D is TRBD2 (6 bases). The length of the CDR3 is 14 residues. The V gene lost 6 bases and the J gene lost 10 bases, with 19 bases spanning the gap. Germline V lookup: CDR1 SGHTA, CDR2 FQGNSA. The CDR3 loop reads CASRVGLDINEQFF. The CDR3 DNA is TGTGCCAGCAGGGTGGGACTCGATATCAACGAGCAGTTCTTC.

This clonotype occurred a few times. The CDR3 DNA is TGTGCCAGCAGCTTAGGAATACGGCAGGGAAATTCACCCCTCCACTTT. Its translation is CASSLGIRQGNSPLHF. The chain is built from TRBV7-9 and TRBJ1-6, with a weak D call TRBD1 (5 bases). Trimming cost V 1 base and J 7 bases, with 14 bases left between them. Germline-derived CDR1 and CDR2 are SEHNR and FQNEAQ (reference sequence). This CDR3 is built from 16 residues.

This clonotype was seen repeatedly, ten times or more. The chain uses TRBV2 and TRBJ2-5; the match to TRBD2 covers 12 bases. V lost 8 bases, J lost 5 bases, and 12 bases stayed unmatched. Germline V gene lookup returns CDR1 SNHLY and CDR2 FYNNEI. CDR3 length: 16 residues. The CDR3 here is CASARLAGERGETQYF. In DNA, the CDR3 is TGTGCCAGCGCACGACTAGCGGGAGAGAGAGGGGAGACCCAGTACTTC.

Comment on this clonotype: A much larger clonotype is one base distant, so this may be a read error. The CDR3 nucleotides are TGCGCCAGCAGCCAAGATCGTGCGGGCGCAGATACGCAGTATTTT. Residues: CASSQDRAGADTQYF. The J gene is TRBJ2-3, the V gene TRBV4-3, with a tentative D call TRBD2 (5 bases). Trimming left V 0 bases short and J 4 bases short, with 11 bases between. Looked up from germline, CDR1 is LGHNA and CDR2 is YSLEER. The CDR3 extends over 15 amino acids.

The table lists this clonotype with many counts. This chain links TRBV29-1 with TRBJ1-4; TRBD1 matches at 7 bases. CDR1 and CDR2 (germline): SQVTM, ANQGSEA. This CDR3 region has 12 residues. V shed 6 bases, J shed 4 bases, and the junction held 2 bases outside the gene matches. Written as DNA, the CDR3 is TGCAGCGTGGGGACAGATAATGAAAAACTGTTTTTT. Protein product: CSVGTDNEKLFF.

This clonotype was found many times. CDR3 region: CATTSRTSVNNEQFF. The CDR3 bases are TGTGCCACTACCTCCCGGACTAGCGTGAACAATGAGCAGTTCTTC. The rearrangement joins TRBV15 to TRBJ2-1, with 9 bases fitting TRBD2. The length of the CDR3 is 15 residues. Unmatched junction bases numbered 11, after V lost 9 bases and J lost 5 bases. CDR1 and CDR2 from the germline V gene are LNHNV and YYDKDF (reference sequence).

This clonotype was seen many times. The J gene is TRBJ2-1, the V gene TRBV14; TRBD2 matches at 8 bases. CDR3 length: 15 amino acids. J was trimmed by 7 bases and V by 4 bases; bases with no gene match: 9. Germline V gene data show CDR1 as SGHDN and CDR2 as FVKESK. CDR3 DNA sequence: TGTGCCAGCAGCCGGAGTCCGGGAGGGCCTAATGAGCAGTTCTTC. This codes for CASSRSPGGPNEQFF.

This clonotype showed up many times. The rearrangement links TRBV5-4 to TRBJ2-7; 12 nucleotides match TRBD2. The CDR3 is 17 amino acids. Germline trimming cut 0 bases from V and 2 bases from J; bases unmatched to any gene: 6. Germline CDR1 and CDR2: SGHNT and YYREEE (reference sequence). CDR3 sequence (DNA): TGTGCCAGCAGCTTGGGGGTGACTAGCGGGAGTCCCTACGAGCAGTACTTC. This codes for CASSLGVTSGSPYEQYF.

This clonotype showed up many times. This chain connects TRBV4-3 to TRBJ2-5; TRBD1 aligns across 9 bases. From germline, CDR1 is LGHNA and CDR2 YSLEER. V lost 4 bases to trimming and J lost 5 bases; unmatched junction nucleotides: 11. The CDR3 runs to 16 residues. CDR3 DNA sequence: TGCGCCAGCAGCCGGTCTTTACAGGGGGCCTGGGAGACCCAGTACTTC. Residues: CASSRSLQGAWETQYF.

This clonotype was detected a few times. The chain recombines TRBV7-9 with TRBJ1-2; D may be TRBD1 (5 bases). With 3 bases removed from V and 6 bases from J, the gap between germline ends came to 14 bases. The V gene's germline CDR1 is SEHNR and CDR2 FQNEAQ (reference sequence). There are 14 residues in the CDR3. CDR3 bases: TGTGCCAGCAGCTTCACCGGAGGGGCGGATGGCTACACCTTC. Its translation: CASSFTGGADGYTF.

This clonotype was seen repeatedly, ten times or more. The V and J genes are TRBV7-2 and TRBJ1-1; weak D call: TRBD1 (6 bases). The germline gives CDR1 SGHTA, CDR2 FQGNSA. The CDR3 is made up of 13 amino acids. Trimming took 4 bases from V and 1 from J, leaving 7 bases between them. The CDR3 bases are TGTGCCAGCAGCTGGGGGCCGAACACTGAAGCTTTCTTT. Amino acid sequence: CASSWGPNTEAFF.

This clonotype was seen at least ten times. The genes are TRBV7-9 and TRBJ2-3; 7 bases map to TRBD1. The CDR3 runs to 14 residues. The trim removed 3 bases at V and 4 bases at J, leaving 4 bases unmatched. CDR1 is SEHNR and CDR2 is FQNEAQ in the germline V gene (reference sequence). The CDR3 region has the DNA TGTGCCAGCAGCTTTCGCCAGGGGGCAGATACGCAGTATTTT. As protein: CASSFRQGADTQYF. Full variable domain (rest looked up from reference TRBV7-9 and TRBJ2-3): DTGVSQNPRHKITKRGQNVTFRCDPISEHNRLYWYRQTLGQGPEFLTYFQNEAQLEKSRLLSDRFSAERPKGSFSTLEIQRTEQGDSAMYLCASSFRQGADTQYFGPGTRLTVL.